The T cell receptor (beta chain) under discussion was sequenced for a study of blood T cells in healthy people across ages. Study-wide points: Versus aged donors, long-lived donors had higher diversity and more naive CD4+ cells.

A few counts support this clonotype. Antigen specificity is unknown. Next came a second PCR, run for roughly 7 to 12 cycles, which used a sample-barcoded 5' primer along with a J-beta primer mix. From each sample, at least 2.5 million paired-end reads containing CDR3 were obtained. TCRdb analysed the 5' RACE reads with MiXCR anew, one entry per CDR3 protein. The sample shows about 1.6 million distinct CDR3 sequences, 30% to 35% of them seen only once. The clonotype comes from a woman aged 30 to 39 in good health. Sequences were obtained from blood.

The CDR3: CSVSPGLAGGSTDTQYF. The CDR3 nucleotides are TGCAGCGTTTCGCCGGGACTAGCGGGAGGGAGCACAGATACGCAGTATTTT. The chain combines TRBV29-1 with TRBJ2-3, with 16 bases fitting TRBD2. CDR3 length: 17 residues. The germline V gene encodes CDR1 SQVTM and CDR2 ANQGSEA. The ends lost 5 bases at V and 0 bases at J; junction bases unmatched: 5.